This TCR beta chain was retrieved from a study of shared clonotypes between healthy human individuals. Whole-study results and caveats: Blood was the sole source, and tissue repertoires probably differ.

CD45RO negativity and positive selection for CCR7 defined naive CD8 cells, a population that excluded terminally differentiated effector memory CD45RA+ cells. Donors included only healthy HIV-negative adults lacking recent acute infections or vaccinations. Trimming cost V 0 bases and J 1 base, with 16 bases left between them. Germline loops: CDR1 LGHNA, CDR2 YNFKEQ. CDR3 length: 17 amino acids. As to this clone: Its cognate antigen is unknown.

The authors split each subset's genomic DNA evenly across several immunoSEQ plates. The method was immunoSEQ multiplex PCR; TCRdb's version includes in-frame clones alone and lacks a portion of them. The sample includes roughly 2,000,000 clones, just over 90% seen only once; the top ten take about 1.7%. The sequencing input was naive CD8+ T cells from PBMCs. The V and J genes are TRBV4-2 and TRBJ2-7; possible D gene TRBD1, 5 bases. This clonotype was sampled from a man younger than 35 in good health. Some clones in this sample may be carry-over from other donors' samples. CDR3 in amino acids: CASSQDSLRGSSYEQYF. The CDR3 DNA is TGTGCCAGCAGCCAAGATTCGCTTAGGGGTAGTTCCTACGAGCAGTACTTC.